Sequencing of this T cell receptor (beta chain) was carried out in a study of T cell changes during pregnancy in multiple sclerosis. Here immunoSEQ multiplex PCR was the method, and the copy in TCRdb shows in-frame clones only, minus some. Of about 20,000 clones in the sample, 87% were seen once. This CDR3 region has 15 residues. CDR1 and CDR2 (germline): MNHEY, SMNVEV (reference sequence). The V end lost 6 bases, the J end lost 1 base, and 16 bases lay between the germline ends. The TCR originated in a female donor in good health, enrolled as a control in a pregnancy study. The rearrangement links TRBV27 to TRBJ2-7; maybe TRBD1 (6 bases). The sequenced sample was CD8+ T cells from peripheral blood mononuclear cells, obtained in the third trimester of pregnancy. CDR3 region: CASSPLQGLSYEQYF. CDR3 in DNA: TGTGCCAGCAGCCCCCTACAGGGCTTGTCCTACGAGCAGTACTTC.